The source of this TCR beta chain is a study of shared clonotypes between healthy human individuals. In the case of this clone: Its antigen is undetermined.

Sequencing used immunoSEQ multiplex PCR; TCRdb keeps in-frame clones, though not all of them. The repertoire includes about 380,000 clones, about 96% of them detected once, and 0.25% to 0.35% sits in the top ten. Study-wide results and limits: The genetic and exposure-history diversity represented was limited by few donors. Clonotypes which were not shared had lower generation probabilities than clonotypes that all four donors shared. Larger estimated richness was generally seen in naive subsets than in memory subsets.

The CDR3 has 17 residues. In germline, CDR1 is SGHTA, CDR2 FQGNSA. Trimming removed 3 bases from V and 5 bases from J; junction bases left unmatched: 9. Recent vaccinations or acute infections were absent in the healthy HIV-negative adult donors. The rearrangement uses TRBV7-2 and TRBJ2-6; 8 positions match TRBD1. The sequenced sample consisted of memory CD8+ T cells sorted from blood. Subset here: CD45RO+ cells pooled with CCR7-negative TemRA cells. This clonotype was obtained from a man aged 25 to 45 in good health. The CDR3 DNA sequence: TGTGCCAGCAGCTTTCCGGGACAGGTGCTTAGGGCCAACGTCCTGACTTTC. Translation gives CASSFPGQVLRANVLTF.